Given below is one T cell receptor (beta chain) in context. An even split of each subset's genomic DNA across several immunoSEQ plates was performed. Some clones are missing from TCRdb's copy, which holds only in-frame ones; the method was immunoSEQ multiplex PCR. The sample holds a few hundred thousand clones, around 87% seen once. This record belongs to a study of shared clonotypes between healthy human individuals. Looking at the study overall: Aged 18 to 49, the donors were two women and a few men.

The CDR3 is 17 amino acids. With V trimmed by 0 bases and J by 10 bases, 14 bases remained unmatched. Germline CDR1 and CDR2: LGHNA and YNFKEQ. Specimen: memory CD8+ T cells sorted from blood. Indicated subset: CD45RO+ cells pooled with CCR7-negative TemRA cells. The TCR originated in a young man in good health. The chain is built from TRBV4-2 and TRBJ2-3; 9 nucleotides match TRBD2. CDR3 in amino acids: CASSQEVAGVPIYPQYF. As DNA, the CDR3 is TGTGCCAGCAGCCAAGAGGTAGCGGGGGTACCGATTTATCCGCAGTATTTT.